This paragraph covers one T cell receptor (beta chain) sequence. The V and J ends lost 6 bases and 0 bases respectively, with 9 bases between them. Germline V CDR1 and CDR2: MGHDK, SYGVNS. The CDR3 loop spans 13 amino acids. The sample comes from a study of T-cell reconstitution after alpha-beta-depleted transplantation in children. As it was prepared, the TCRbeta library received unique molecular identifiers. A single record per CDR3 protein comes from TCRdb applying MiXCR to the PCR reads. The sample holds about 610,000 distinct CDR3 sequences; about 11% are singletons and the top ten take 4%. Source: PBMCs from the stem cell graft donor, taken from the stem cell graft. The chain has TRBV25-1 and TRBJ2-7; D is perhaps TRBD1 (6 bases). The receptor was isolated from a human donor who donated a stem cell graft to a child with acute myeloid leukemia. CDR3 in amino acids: CASRDSDSYEQYF. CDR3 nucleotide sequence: TGTGCCAGCAGGGACAGCGACTCCTACGAGCAGTACTTC.